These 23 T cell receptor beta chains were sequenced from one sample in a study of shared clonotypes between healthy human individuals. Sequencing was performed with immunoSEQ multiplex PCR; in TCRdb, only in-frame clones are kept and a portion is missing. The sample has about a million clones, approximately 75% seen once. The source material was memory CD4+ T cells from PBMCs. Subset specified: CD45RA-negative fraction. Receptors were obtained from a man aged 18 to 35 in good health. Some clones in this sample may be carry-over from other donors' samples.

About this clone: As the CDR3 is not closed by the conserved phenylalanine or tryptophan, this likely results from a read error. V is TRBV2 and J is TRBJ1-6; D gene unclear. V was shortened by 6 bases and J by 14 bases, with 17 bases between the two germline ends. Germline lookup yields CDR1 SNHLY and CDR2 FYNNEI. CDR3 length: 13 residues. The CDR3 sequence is CASRREGVPTLHL. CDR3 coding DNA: TGTGCCAGCAGGAGAGAGGGTGTCCCGACCCTCCACCTT.

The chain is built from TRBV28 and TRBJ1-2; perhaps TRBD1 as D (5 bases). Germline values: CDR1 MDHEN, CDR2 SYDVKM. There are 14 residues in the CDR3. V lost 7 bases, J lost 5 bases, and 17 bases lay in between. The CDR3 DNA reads TGTGCCAGCATCCAATCCGGGGCGGGGTATGGCTACACCTTC. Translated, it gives CASIQSGAGYGYTF.

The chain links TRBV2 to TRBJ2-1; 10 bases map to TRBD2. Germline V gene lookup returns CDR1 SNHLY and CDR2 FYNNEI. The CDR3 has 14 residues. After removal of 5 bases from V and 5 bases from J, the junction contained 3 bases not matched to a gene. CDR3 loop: CASSWTSGDNEQFF. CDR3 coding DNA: TGTGCCAGCAGTTGGACTAGCGGAGACAATGAGCAGTTCTTC. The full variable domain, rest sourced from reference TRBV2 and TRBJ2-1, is EPEVTQTPSHQVTQMGQEVILRCVPISNHLYFYWYRQILGQKVEFLVSFYNNEISEKSEIFDDQFSVERPDGSNFTLKIRSTKLEDSAMYFCASSWTSGDNEQFFGPGTRLTVL.

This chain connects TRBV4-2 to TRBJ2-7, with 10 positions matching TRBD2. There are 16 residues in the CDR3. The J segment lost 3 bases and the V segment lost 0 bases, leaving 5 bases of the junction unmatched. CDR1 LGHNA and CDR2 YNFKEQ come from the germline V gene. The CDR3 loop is CASSQEASGSYYEQYF. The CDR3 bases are TGTGCCAGCAGCCAAGAGGCTAGCGGGAGTTACTACGAGCAGTACTTC.

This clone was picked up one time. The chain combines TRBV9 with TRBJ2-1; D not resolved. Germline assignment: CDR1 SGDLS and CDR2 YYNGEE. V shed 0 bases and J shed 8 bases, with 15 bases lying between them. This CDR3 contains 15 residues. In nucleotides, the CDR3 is TGTGCCAGCAGCGTAGGTTGGTCCTTTGGGGATGAGCAGTTCTTC. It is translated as CASSVGWSFGDEQFF.

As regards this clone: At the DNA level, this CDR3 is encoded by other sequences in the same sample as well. The CDR3 coding sequence is TGTGCCAGCTCACCGAGTGGGGGCCAAGAGACCCAGTACTTC. Residues: CASSPSGGQETQYF. This chain uses TRBV18 with TRBJ2-5; D may be TRBD1 or TRBD2 (5 bases each). V was cut by 3 bases and J by 1 base, with 9 bases left in between. This CDR3 is 14 amino acids long. Germline CDR1 KGHSH, CDR2 LQKENI.

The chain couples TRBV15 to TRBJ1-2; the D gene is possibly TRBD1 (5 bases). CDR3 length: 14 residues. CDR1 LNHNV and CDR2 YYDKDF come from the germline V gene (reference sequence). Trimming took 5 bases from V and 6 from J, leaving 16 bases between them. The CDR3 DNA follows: TGTGCCACCAGCTCGGGCGGGGGGATAAATGGCTACACCTTC. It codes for CATSSGGGINGYTF.

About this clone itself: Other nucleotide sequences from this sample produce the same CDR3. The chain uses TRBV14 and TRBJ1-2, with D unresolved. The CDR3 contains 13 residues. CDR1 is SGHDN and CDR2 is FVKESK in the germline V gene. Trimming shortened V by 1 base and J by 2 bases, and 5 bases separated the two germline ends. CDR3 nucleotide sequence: TGTGCCAGCAGCCAAGGGAGAAACTATGGCTACACCTTC. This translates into CASSQGRNYGYTF.

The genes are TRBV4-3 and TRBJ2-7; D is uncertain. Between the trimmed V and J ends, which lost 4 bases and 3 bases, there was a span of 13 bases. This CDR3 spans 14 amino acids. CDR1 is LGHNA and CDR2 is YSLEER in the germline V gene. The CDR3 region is CASSRMGINYEQYF. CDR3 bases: TGCGCCAGCAGCCGAATGGGAATCAACTACGAGCAGTACTTC.

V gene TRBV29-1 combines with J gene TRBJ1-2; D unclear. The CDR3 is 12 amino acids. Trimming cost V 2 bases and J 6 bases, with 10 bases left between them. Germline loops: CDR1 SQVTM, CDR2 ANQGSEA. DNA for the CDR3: TGCAGCGTTGAACACATGGCCCATGGCTACACCTTC. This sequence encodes CSVEHMAHGYTF.

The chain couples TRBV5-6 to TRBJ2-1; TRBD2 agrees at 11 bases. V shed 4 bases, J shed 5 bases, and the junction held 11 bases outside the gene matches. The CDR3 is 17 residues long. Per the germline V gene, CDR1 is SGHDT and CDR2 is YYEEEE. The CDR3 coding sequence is TGTGCCAGCAGCCCCGGACTAGCGGGTTCACTGAACAATGAGCAGTTCTTC. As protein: CASSPGLAGSLNNEQFF.

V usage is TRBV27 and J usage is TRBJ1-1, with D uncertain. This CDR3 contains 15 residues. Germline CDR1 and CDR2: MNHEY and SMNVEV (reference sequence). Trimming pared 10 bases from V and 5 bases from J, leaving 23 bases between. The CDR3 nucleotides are TGTGCCACCCGGGATCTCAGGTTGGAAGGAACTGAAGCTTTCTTT. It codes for CATRDLRLEGTEAFF.

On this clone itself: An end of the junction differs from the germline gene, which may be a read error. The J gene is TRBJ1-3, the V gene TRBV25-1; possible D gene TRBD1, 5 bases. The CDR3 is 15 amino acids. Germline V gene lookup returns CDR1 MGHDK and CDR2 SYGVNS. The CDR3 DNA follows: TGTGCCAGCGGGAAACCGGGGACCTCTGGAAGCACCATATATTTT. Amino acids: CASGKPGTSGSTIYF.

DNA for the CDR3: TGCGCCAGCAGTGACCTAGCGGGAGTTAACTACAATGAGCAGTTCTTC. Translated: CASSDLAGVNYNEQFF. V usage is TRBV10-1 and J usage is TRBJ2-1; TRBD2 matches 10 bases. V shed 3 bases, J shed 3 bases, and the junction held 5 bases outside the gene matches. Germline CDR1 WNHNN, CDR2 SYGVQD (reference sequence). The CDR3 spans 16 residues.

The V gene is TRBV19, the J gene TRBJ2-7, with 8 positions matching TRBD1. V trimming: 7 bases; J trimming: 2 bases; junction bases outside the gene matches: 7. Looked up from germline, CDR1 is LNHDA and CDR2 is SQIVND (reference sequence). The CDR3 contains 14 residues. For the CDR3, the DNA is TGTGCCAGTACCCCGACAGGGGTGGCCTACGAGCAGTACTTC. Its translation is CASTPTGVAYEQYF.

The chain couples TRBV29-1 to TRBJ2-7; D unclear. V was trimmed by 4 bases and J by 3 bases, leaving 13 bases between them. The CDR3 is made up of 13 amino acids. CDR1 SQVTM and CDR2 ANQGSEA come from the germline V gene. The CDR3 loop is CSVVETLLYEQYF. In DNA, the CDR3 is TGCAGCGTTGTTGAGACACTTCTCTACGAGCAGTACTTC.

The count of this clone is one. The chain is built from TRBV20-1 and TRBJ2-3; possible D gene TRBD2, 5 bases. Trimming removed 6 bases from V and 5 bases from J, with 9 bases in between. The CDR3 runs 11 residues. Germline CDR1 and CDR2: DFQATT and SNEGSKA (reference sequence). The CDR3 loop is CSAGNQDTQYF. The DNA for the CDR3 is TGCAGTGCCGGGAACCAAGATACGCAGTATTTT.

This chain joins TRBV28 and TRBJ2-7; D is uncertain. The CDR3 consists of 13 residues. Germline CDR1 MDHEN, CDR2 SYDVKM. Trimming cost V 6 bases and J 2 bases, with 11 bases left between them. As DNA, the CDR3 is TGTGCCAGCAGCTCCAGTTTAGCCTACGAGCAGTACTTC. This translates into CASSSSLAYEQYF.

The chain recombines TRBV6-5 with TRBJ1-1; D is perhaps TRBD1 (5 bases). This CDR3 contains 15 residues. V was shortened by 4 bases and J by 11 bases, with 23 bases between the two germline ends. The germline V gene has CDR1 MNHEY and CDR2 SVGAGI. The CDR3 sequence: CASSSPGLLLEGAFF. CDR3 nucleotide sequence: TGTGCCAGCAGTTCTCCGGGACTTTTACTCGAGGGGGCTTTCTTT.

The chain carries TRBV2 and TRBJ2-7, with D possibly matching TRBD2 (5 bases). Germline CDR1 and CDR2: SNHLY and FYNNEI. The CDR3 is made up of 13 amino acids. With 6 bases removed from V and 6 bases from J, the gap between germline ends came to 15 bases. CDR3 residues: CASSGSLAGEQYF. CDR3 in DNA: TGTGCCAGCAGCGGCTCACTCGCGGGCGAGCAGTACTTC.

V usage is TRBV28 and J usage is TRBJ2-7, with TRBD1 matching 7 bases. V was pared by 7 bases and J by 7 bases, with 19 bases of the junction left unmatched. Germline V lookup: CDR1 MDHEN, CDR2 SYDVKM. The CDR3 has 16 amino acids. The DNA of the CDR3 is TGTGCCAGCACCGCCTACAGGGGCCCCACCAGGCGGGAGCAGTACTTC. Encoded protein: CASTAYRGPTRREQYF.

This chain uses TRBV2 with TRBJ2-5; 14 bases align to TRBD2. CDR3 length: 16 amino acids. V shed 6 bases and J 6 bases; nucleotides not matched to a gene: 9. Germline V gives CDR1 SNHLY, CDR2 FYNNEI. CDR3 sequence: CASRATGTSGSKTQYF. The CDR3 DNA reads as TGTGCCAGCAGAGCCACCGGGACTAGCGGGAGCAAGACCCAGTACTTC.

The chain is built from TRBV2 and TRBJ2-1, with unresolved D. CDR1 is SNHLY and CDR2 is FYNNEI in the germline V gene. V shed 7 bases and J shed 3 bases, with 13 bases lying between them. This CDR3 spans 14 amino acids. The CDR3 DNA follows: TGTGCCAGCATTCGGGCAAAGAACTACAATGAGCAGTTCTTC. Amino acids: CASIRAKNYNEQFF.